This passage covers 29 T cell receptor beta chains from one sample sequenced in a study of patients and donors after allogeneic stem cell transplantation. TCRdb itself ran the RT-PCR reads through MiXCR, one entry per CDR3 protein. The sample includes more than 850,000 distinct CDR3 sequences, approximately 18% of them seen just once. The sample taken for sequencing was blood, either unsorted or a sorted T cell fraction (not recorded which). The receptors originated from a human donor who was either an allogeneic HSCT recipient or a stem cell or donor lymphocyte infusion donor (not recorded which). It is not recorded whose cells these are; they may come from a transplant donor.

The chain joins TRBV30 to TRBJ1-6; D unclear. The CDR3 is 12 residues long. V lost 5 bases and J 10 bases, leaving 12 bases between the germline ends. Looked up from germline, CDR1 is GTSNPN and CDR2 is SVGIG (reference sequence). CDR3 residues: CAWAELGSPLHF. DNA of the CDR3: TGTGCCTGGGCCGAACTGGGGTCACCCCTCCACTTT.

This clonotype came up a few times. The V and J genes are TRBV5-1 and TRBJ2-3; TRBD2 might be the D (6 bases). Germline-derived CDR1 and CDR2 are SGHRS and YFSETQ. There are 16 residues in the CDR3. Trimming removed 0 bases at V and 2 bases at J, with 13 bases between. CDR3 sequence (DNA): TGCGCCAGCAGCTTGGTCGCGGGGCGTTTCACAGATACGCAGTATTTT. The encoded protein is CASSLVAGRFTDTQYF.

The chain employs TRBV7-2 and TRBJ2-5; D is uncertain. Deletions cut 1 base from V and 6 bases from J, with 12 bases between. Per germline, CDR1 SGHTA and CDR2 FQGNSA. The CDR3 is made up of 14 amino acids. Here the CDR3 reads CASSLDPGLKTQYF. DNA of the CDR3: TGTGCCAGCAGCTTAGACCCTGGCTTAAAGACCCAGTACTTC.

In this sample, this clonotype turned up a few times. The V gene is TRBV5-1, the J gene TRBJ2-3, with D perhaps TRBD2 (5 bases). The V and J ends lost 4 bases and 2 bases respectively, with 8 bases between them. Germline V gene data show CDR1 as SGHRS and CDR2 as YFSETQ. The CDR3 is 13 amino acids. CDR3 nucleotide sequence: TGCGCCAGCAGCCGGGGAATCACAGATACGCAGTATTTT. Protein: CASSRGITDTQYF.

The chain uses TRBV9 and TRBJ2-1; D not certain. The V gene's germline CDR1 is SGDLS and CDR2 YYNGEE. V lost 4 bases, J lost 7 bases, and 12 bases lay in between. The CDR3 loop spans 13 amino acids. For the CDR3, the DNA is TGTGCCAGCAGCCCCCGAGTGCGGAATGAGCAGTTCTTC. As protein: CASSPRVRNEQFF.

The chain uses TRBV5-1 and TRBJ2-5, with D unresolved. Per the germline V gene, CDR1 is SGHRS and CDR2 is YFSETQ. Trimming pared 4 bases from V and 4 bases from J, leaving 20 bases between. This CDR3 comprises 16 residues. CDR3 region: CASSKLLEWVAETQYF. As DNA, the CDR3 is TGCGCCAGCAGCAAACTACTGGAGTGGGTCGCAGAGACCCAGTACTTC.

This clonotype was observed a few times. V gene TRBV20-1 combines with J gene TRBJ2-7; no reliable D call. The CDR3 loop spans 15 amino acids. V was cut by 1 base and J by 0 bases, with 13 bases left in between. Germline assignment: CDR1 DFQATT and CDR2 SNEGSKA (reference sequence). DNA for the CDR3: TGCAGTGCTAGAGTTCGTAGGACGGACTCCTACGAGCAGTACTTC. Protein: CSARVRRTDSYEQYF.

This clonotype was seen a handful of times. The chain employs TRBV2 and TRBJ1-2; D might be TRBD1 (5 bases). Trimming shortened V by 5 bases and J by 7 bases, and 11 bases separated the two germline ends. Germline CDR1 is SNHLY and CDR2 is FYNNEI. The CDR3 extends over 12 amino acids. The CDR3 loop is CASSRGTGGYTF. CDR3 sequence (DNA): TGTGCCAGCAGTAGAGGGACGGGTGGCTACACCTTC.

This chain connects TRBV20-1 to TRBJ1-6, with 9 bases aligning to TRBD1. Germline loops: CDR1 DFQATT, CDR2 SNEGSKA (reference sequence). The CDR3 is 14 amino acids. The trim removed 4 bases at V and 10 bases at J, leaving 8 bases unmatched. The CDR3: CSANKRQGESPLHF. The CDR3 DNA is TGCAGTGCTAACAAAAGACAGGGGGAATCACCCCTCCACTTT.

The J gene is TRBJ2-7, the V gene TRBV7-9; 7 bases are shared with TRBD1. The CDR3 covers 15 residues. The trim removed 4 bases at V and 2 bases at J, leaving 8 bases unmatched. CDR1 is SEHNR and CDR2 is FQNEAQ in the germline V gene (reference sequence). This CDR3 is CASSSGQKTTYEQYF. The CDR3, as DNA: TGTGCCAGCAGCTCGGGACAGAAGACTACCTACGAGCAGTACTTC.

This clonotype was seen many times. The V call is TRBV12-3 or TRBV12-4, the J call TRBJ1-6; D is perhaps TRBD1 (5 bases). With 7 bases removed from V and 7 bases from J, the gap between germline ends came to 11 bases. The CDR3 is 13 amino acids. CDR3 bases: TGTGCCAGCATCCGGGACTTAAATTCACCCCTCCACTTT. Translated, it gives CASIRDLNSPLHF.

J is TRBJ1-1 and V is TRBV20-1; TRBD1 matches 7 bases. CDR3 length: 15 residues. In germline, CDR1 is DFQATT, CDR2 SNEGSKA (reference sequence). After removal of 3 bases from V and 5 bases from J, the junction contained 12 bases not matched to a gene. The CDR3, as DNA: TGCAGTGCTAGGACCTTACAGGGGATGAGGACTGAAGCTTTCTTT. Residues: CSARTLQGMRTEAFF.

This clonotype turned up a few times. The CDR3 loop reads CASSLRVSANEKLFF. The CDR3, as DNA: TGTGCCAGCAGTTTGAGGGTTTCGGCTAATGAAAAACTGTTTTTT. This chain connects TRBV12-3 or TRBV12-4 to TRBJ1-4; unclear D gene. The germline V and J ends were trimmed by 3 bases and 3 bases, with 11 bases remaining between them. The CDR3 covers 15 residues.

This clonotype was seen at least ten times. The gene calls are TRBV4-2 and TRBJ2-1; D is ambiguous. Germline V gene data show CDR1 as LGHNA and CDR2 as YNFKEQ. V shed 0 bases and J shed 5 bases, with 5 bases lying between them. CDR3 length: 13 residues. The CDR3 DNA sequence: TGTGCCAGCAGCCAAGATTTAAACAATGAGCAGTTCTTC. Translating gives CASSQDLNNEQFF.

This clonotype has just a few counts. The chain recombines TRBV24-1 with TRBJ2-5; TRBD2 is a possible D gene (6 bases). Trimming shortened V by 4 bases and J by 7 bases, and 12 bases separated the two germline ends. Looked up from germline, CDR1 is KGHDR and CDR2 is SFDVKD. The length of the CDR3 is 13 residues. The DNA for the CDR3 is TGTGCCACCAGTGAGGGACTTCGGGGGACCCAGTACTTC. This sequence encodes CATSEGLRGTQYF.

This clonotype has only a few counts. This rearrangement joins TRBV18 to TRBJ2-1; 9 bases are a match to TRBD2. V was clipped by 3 bases and J by 7 bases; unmatched bases: 10. The CDR3 totals 16 residues. Germline V gene sequence: CDR1 KGHSH, CDR2 LQKENI. In nucleotides, the CDR3 is TGTGCCAGCTCACCCCACGCGGGGGGGGGTGATAATGAGCAGTTCTTC. Residues: CASSPHAGGGDNEQFF.

This chain uses TRBV6-2 or TRBV6-3 with TRBJ2-7; 7 bases are shared with TRBD1. Per germline, CDR1 MNHEY and CDR2 SVGEGT. This CDR3 comprises 14 residues. J lost 0 bases, V lost 7 bases, and 6 bases had no gene match. The CDR3 here is CASNRGLLSYEQYF. The CDR3 DNA is TGTGCCAGCAATAGGGGGCTTCTCTCCTACGAGCAGTACTTC.

The sample holds a few counts of this clonotype. The J gene is TRBJ2-1, the V gene TRBV5-6; D is unresolved. CDR1 SGHDT and CDR2 YYEEEE come from the germline V gene. The CDR3 sequence is 14 residues long. V lost 0 bases and J lost 8, with 12 bases in between. The CDR3 bases are TGTGCCAGCAGCTTGGATCTGGCTTTGGATGAGCAGTTCTTC. Translated: CASSLDLALDEQFF. Combining the CDR3 with reference TRBV5-6 and TRBJ2-1 gives the whole variable domain DAGVTQSPTHLIKTRGQQVTLRCSPKSGHDTVSWYQQALGQGPQFIFQYYEEEERQRGNFPDRFSGHQFPNYSSELNVNALLLGDSALYLCASSLDLALDEQFFGPGTRLTVL.

This rearrangement joins TRBV12-3 or TRBV12-4 to TRBJ2-1; D is possibly TRBD2 (6 bases). The CDR3 contains 14 residues. The V end was cut by 10 bases, the J end by 2 bases, with 15 bases between. In DNA form, the CDR3 reads TGTGCCACCACTATAGCGGCTGCCTACAATGAGCAGTTCTTC. Its protein product is CATTIAAAYNEQFF.

The chain has TRBV7-2 and TRBJ2-1; the D gene is possibly TRBD1 (6 bases). The CDR3 sequence is 15 residues long. Germline loops: CDR1 SGHTA, CDR2 FQGNSA. V was shortened by 1 base and J by 7 bases, with 14 bases between the two germline ends. CDR3 residues: CASSLGTGSMNEQFF. CDR3 coding DNA: TGTGCCAGCAGCTTAGGAACAGGGAGTATGAATGAGCAGTTCTTC.

The V call is TRBV30, the J call TRBJ2-2; a weak D match, TRBD1 (6 bases). The CDR3 has 16 residues. Between the trimmed V and J ends, which lost 4 bases and 2 bases, there was a span of 17 bases. Germline lookup yields CDR1 GTSNPN and CDR2 SVGIG (reference sequence). The CDR3 DNA is TGTGCCTGGACCCGAGACAGGAGCGGAAACACCGGGGAGCTGTTTTTT. It yields the protein CAWTRDRSGNTGELFF. Complete variable domain (other parts from reference TRBV30 and TRBJ2-2): SQTIHQWPATLVQPVGSPLSLECTVEGTSNPNLYWYRQAAGRGLQLLFYSVGIGQISSEVPQNLSASRPQDRQFILSSKKLLLSDSGFYLCAWTRDRSGNTGELFFGEGSRLTVL.

This clonotype was observed a handful of times. The V gene is TRBV5-6, the J gene TRBJ1-1; maybe TRBD1 (6 bases). Between the trimmed V and J ends, which lost 2 bases and 8 bases, there was a span of 22 bases. Germline V lookup: CDR1 SGHDT, CDR2 YYEEEE. The CDR3 contains 16 residues. CDR3 loop: CASSLDYGTPTTEAFF. The CDR3, as DNA: TGTGCCAGCAGCTTAGACTACGGGACACCAACGACGGAAGCTTTCTTT. Together with reference TRBV5-6 and TRBJ1-1, the CDR3 gives the full variable domain: DAGVTQSPTHLIKTRGQQVTLRCSPKSGHDTVSWYQQALGQGPQFIFQYYEEEERQRGNFPDRFSGHQFPNYSSELNVNALLLGDSALYLCASSLDYGTPTTEAFFGQGTRLTVV.

V and J are TRBV27 and TRBJ2-5, with 8 bases that match TRBD1. Germline assignment: CDR1 MNHEY and CDR2 SMNVEV (reference sequence). With 8 bases clipped from V and 4 bases from J, the junction kept 12 bases outside the gene matches. This CDR3 has 15 amino acids. The CDR3 DNA reads TGTGCCAGCTCTTTGCCGGGACAGGTGGGAGAGACCCAGTACTTC. This translates into CASSLPGQVGETQYF.

In its sample, this clonotype was seen a few times. The chain couples TRBV7-2 to TRBJ1-6; D not resolved. This CDR3 contains 15 residues. V lost 1 base, J lost 8 bases, and 12 bases lay in between. Germline values: CDR1 SGHTA, CDR2 FQGNSA. This chain's CDR3 is CASSLGSHRDSPLHF. The DNA for the CDR3 is TGTGCCAGCAGCTTAGGGTCCCATAGGGATTCACCCCTCCACTTT.

This clonotype was observed a few times. V gene TRBV2 combines with J gene TRBJ2-6; 7 bases fit TRBD1. CDR3 length: 15 residues. With V trimmed by 9 bases and J by 4 bases, 9 bases remained unmatched. CDR1 and CDR2 (germline): SNHLY, FYNNEI. The CDR3 reads CARKAPGQGANVLTF. CDR3 bases: TGTGCCAGGAAGGCGCCGGGACAGGGGGCCAACGTCCTGACTTTC.

The rearrangement joins TRBV2 to TRBJ2-7; the D gene could be TRBD1 or TRBD2 (5 bases each). The germline V gene has CDR1 SNHLY and CDR2 FYNNEI. CDR3 length: 14 amino acids. V was trimmed by 9 bases and J by 3 bases, leaving 18 bases between them. The CDR3 loop is CARSHRDGDYEQYF. CDR3 nucleotides: TGTGCCAGGTCACACCGGGACGGAGACTACGAGCAGTACTTC.

The chain links TRBV3-1 to TRBJ2-1, with 11 bases lining up with TRBD2. Germline assignment: CDR1 LGHDT and CDR2 YNNKEL (reference sequence). The CDR3 runs 15 residues. Trimming at V came to 3 bases and at J to 7 bases, leaving 5 bases not matched to a gene. Here the CDR3 DNA reads TGTGCCAGCAGCCATAGACTAGCGGGAAGGAATGAGCAGTTCTTC. It encodes CASSHRLAGRNEQFF.

The chain has TRBV3-1 and TRBJ1-2, with 8 bases that match TRBD1. The CDR3 runs to 16 residues. The V gene's germline CDR1 is LGHDT and CDR2 YNNKEL (reference sequence). The V segment lost 4 bases and the J segment 5 bases; nucleotides outside the gene matches: 12. As DNA, the CDR3 is TGTGCCAGCAGCCGGACAGGGCGCCCCAGTGGGTATGGCTACACCTTC. The encoded protein is CASSRTGRPSGYGYTF.

The rearrangement joins TRBV5-6 to TRBJ2-7; D is unclear. CDR3 size: 13 residues. Between the trimmed V and J ends, which lost 0 bases and 6 bases, there was a span of 10 bases. The germline gives CDR1 SGHDT, CDR2 YYEEEE. This chain's CDR3 is CASSLEVRVEQYF. CDR3 DNA sequence: TGTGCCAGCAGCTTGGAGGTTAGGGTCGAGCAGTACTTC.